One and the same sample provided the 21 T cell receptor beta chains below, sequenced in a study of T cell responses to AZD1222 COVID-19 vaccine. Sequencing was performed with immunoSEQ multiplex PCR; in TCRdb, only in-frame clones are kept and a portion is missing. The sample records about 150,000 clones, about nine tenths being singletons. The sequencing here drew on peripheral blood, taken on day 0 of AZD1222 vaccination. The source of these receptors is an adult in good health.

The chain recombines TRBV5-4 with TRBJ2-6; D not resolved. CDR1 is SGHNT and CDR2 is YYREEE in the germline V gene (reference sequence). The germline V and J ends were trimmed by 4 bases and 1 base, with 12 bases remaining between them. This CDR3 contains 16 residues. The CDR3 spells CASSLPGVSGANVLTF. CDR3 DNA sequence: TGTGCCAGCAGCCTCCCTGGGGTTTCTGGGGCCAACGTCCTGACTTTC.

This chain joins TRBV5-1 and TRBJ1-2; D not resolved. The V and J ends lost 1 base and 6 bases respectively, with 13 bases between them. Germline CDR1 reads SGHRS; CDR2 reads YFSETQ. The CDR3 has 14 amino acids. The CDR3 DNA sequence: TGCGCCAGCAGCTTGTCGGACCCCACGGATGGCTACACCTTC. Amino acids: CASSLSDPTDGYTF. The full variable domain, with the rest looked up from reference TRBV5-1 and TRBJ1-2, is KAGVTQTPRYLIKTRGQQVTLSCSPISGHRSVSWYQQTPGQGLQFLFEYFSETQRNKGNFPGRFSGRQFSNSRSEMNVSTLELGDSALYLCASSLSDPTDGYTFGSGTRLTVV.

As DNA, the CDR3 is TGCGCCAGCAGCCAAGATCCGGGCACAACTAACGACGAGCAGTACTTC. It encodes CASSQDPGTTNDEQYF. V and J are TRBV4-1 and TRBJ2-7; D is uncertain. With 0 bases removed from V and 5 bases from J, the gap between germline ends came to 17 bases. CDR1 is MGHRA, CDR2 YSYEKL, per germline. The CDR3 has 16 amino acids.

V is TRBV29-1 and J is TRBJ1-4; no clear D. The CDR3 length is 10 residues. Germline V CDR1 and CDR2: SQVTM, ANQGSEA. Trimming took 4 bases from V and 7 from J, leaving 4 bases between them. CDR3 residues: CSVGGEKLFF. DNA of the CDR3: TGCAGCGTTGGAGGTGAAAAACTGTTTTTT.

V is TRBV6-5 and J is TRBJ2-7, with TRBD1 matching over 7 bases. Germline CDR1 is MNHEY and CDR2 is SVGAGI. V shed 2 bases, J shed 1 base, and the junction held 5 bases outside the gene matches. The CDR3 contains 15 residues. CDR3 in amino acids: CASSYNPGQSYEQYF. CDR3 bases: TGTGCCAGCAGTTACAATCCGGGACAGTCCTACGAGCAGTACTTC.

This rearrangement joins TRBV6-5 to TRBJ1-3; D not certain. In germline, CDR1 is MNHEY, CDR2 SVGAGI. The CDR3 spans 16 residues. V dropped 0 bases and J dropped 2 bases, with 11 bases sitting between them. CDR3 DNA sequence: TGTGCCAGCAGTTACTCGAAGGATCTCCCTGGAAACACCATATATTTT. This sequence encodes CASSYSKDLPGNTIYF.

The V gene is TRBV10-2, the J gene TRBJ1-1; D ambiguous. The CDR3 sequence is 13 residues long. CDR1 is WSHSY and CDR2 is SAAADI in the germline V gene. V was trimmed by 0 bases and J by 1 base, leaving 3 bases between them. DNA of the CDR3: TGCGCCAGCAGTGAGTCCCCGAACACTGAAGCTTTCTTT. Its translation: CASSESPNTEAFF.

The chain has TRBV7-3 and TRBJ2-1, with 12 nucleotides matching TRBD1. With 5 bases clipped from V and 7 bases from J, the junction kept 6 bases outside the gene matches. CDR3 length: 15 residues. Germline V lookup: CDR1 SGHTA, CDR2 FQGTGA. The chain's CDR3 is CASSKPGQGANEQFF. CDR3 nucleotides: TGTGCCAGCAGCAAACCGGGACAGGGGGCGAATGAGCAGTTCTTC.

The genes are TRBV19 and TRBJ1-2; D is perhaps TRBD1 (5 bases). CDR3 length equals 15 residues. V dropped 3 bases and J dropped 2 bases, with 13 bases sitting between them. Germline CDR1 LNHDA, CDR2 SQIVND (reference sequence). DNA of the CDR3: TGTGCCAGTAGTATTTCATCAGGGCCGAACTATGGCTACACCTTC. Translation gives CASSISSGPNYGYTF.

The chain combines TRBV4-2 with TRBJ1-2; D is perhaps TRBD1 (6 bases). Germline lookup yields CDR1 LGHNA and CDR2 YNFKEQ. The CDR3 loop spans 16 amino acids. Trimming took off 1 base at V and 4 bases at J, with 16 bases between the two ends. CDR3 protein: CASSQVIGGDTYGYTF. In nucleotides, the CDR3 is TGTGCCAGCAGCCAAGTGATAGGGGGAGATACCTATGGCTACACCTTC.

The rearrangement links TRBV5-4 to TRBJ2-5; TRBD1 matches 7 bases. Per the germline V gene, CDR1 is SGHNT and CDR2 is YYREEE (reference sequence). V dropped 4 bases and J dropped 4; count of bases not matched to a gene: 13. CDR3 length equals 16 residues. The CDR3 reads CASSPLDRSGAETQYF. The DNA of the CDR3 is TGTGCCAGCAGCCCATTGGACAGGTCAGGGGCAGAGACCCAGTACTTC.

This chain joins TRBV24-1 and TRBJ1-6; TRBD1 agrees at 9 bases. CDR3 length equals 19 residues. Germline V CDR1 and CDR2: KGHDR, SFDVKD. V lost 4 bases, J lost 3 bases, and 12 bases stayed unmatched. CDR3 in DNA: TGTGCCACCAGTGAGTACTTCGACAGGGGGGCAATCTATAATTCACCCCTCCACTTT. Protein product: CATSEYFDRGAIYNSPLHF.

The genes are TRBV30 and TRBJ1-1; D is unclear. Germline V gives CDR1 GTSNPN, CDR2 SVGIG (reference sequence). V shed 0 bases and J shed 0 bases, with 8 bases lying between them. The CDR3 is made up of 14 amino acids. The CDR3 nucleotides are TGTGCCTGGAGTGTAGGCGGAATGAACACTGAAGCTTTCTTT. It yields the protein CAWSVGGMNTEAFF.

The chain employs TRBV5-4 and TRBJ1-4, with 7 nucleotides matching TRBD1. Germline V gene data show CDR1 as SGHNT and CDR2 as YYREEE (reference sequence). The CDR3 has 16 residues. J lost 8 bases, V lost 3 bases, and 13 bases had no gene match. CDR3 residues: CASSSDRVRSLEKLFF. The DNA for the CDR3 is TGTGCCAGCAGCTCAGACAGGGTTAGGAGTCTGGAAAAACTGTTTTTT.

The chain carries TRBV2 and TRBJ2-2; D is ambiguous. The V end was cut by 6 bases, the J end by 1 base, with 6 bases between. The germline V gene has CDR1 SNHLY and CDR2 FYNNEI. The CDR3 is made up of 13 amino acids. The DNA for the CDR3 is TGTGCCAGCAGGTCAGGGAACACCGGGGAGCTGTTTTTT. As protein: CASRSGNTGELFF.

This clone has just a few counts. This chain uses TRBV20-1 with TRBJ1-2, with D tentatively TRBD1 (5 bases). CDR3 length: 11 amino acids. V lost 4 bases to trimming and J lost 6 bases, with 9 bases between them. The V gene's germline CDR1 is DFQATT and CDR2 SNEGSKA (reference sequence). The CDR3 DNA reads TGCAGTGCTACAGGGTACCATGGCTACACCTTC. Translated, it gives CSATGYHGYTF.

This clone was seen more than once but under ten times. This rearrangement joins TRBV6-5 to TRBJ2-1; unclear D gene. Germline assignment: CDR1 MNHEY and CDR2 SVGAGI. This CDR3 contains 13 residues. CDR3 loop: CATGPPRGNEQFF. The CDR3 region has the DNA TGTGCAACGGGCCCACCTCGAGGCAATGAGCAGTTCTTC.

J is TRBJ2-1 and V is TRBV14; 14 nucleotides align to TRBD2. The CDR3 is 15 amino acids. Germline loops: CDR1 SGHDN, CDR2 FVKESK. Germline trimming cut 8 bases from V and 8 bases from J; bases unmatched to any gene: 8. DNA for the CDR3: TGTGCCAGCGCCCTTGGACTAGCGGGGGGCTATGAGCAGTTCTTC. This encodes CASALGLAGGYEQFF.

The chain employs TRBV7-8 and TRBJ2-2; the D is unclear. Between the trimmed V and J ends, which lost 5 bases and 2 bases, there was a span of 12 bases. This CDR3 comprises 15 residues. The germline gives CDR1 SGHVS, CDR2 FQNEAQ. This chain's CDR3 is CASSKLERNTGELFF. CDR3 DNA sequence: TGTGCCAGCAGCAAACTGGAGCGAAACACCGGGGAGCTGTTTTTT. The full variable domain, completed using reference TRBV7-8 and TRBJ2-2, is GAGVSQSPRYKVAKRGQDVALRCDPISGHVSLFWYQQALGQGPEFLTYFQNEAQLDKSGLPSDRFFAERPEGSVSTLKIQRTQQEDSAVYLCASSKLERNTGELFFGEGSRLTVL.

The chain joins TRBV7-2 to TRBJ1-6; D is unresolved. V was pared by 5 bases and J by 7 bases, with 6 bases between. The germline V gene has CDR1 SGHTA and CDR2 FQGNSA. This CDR3 has 12 amino acids. The CDR3 DNA reads TGTGCCAGCAGCCCGTACAATTCACCCCTCCACTTT. Translated, it gives CASSPYNSPLHF.

The chain uses TRBV12-3 or TRBV12-4 and TRBJ1-5; D is undetermined. Between the trimmed V and J ends, which lost 3 bases and 7 bases, there was a span of 7 bases. This CDR3 has 12 amino acids. The CDR3 reads CASSFPGQPQHF. In nucleotides, the CDR3 is TGTGCCAGCAGTTTTCCAGGACAGCCCCAGCATTTT.